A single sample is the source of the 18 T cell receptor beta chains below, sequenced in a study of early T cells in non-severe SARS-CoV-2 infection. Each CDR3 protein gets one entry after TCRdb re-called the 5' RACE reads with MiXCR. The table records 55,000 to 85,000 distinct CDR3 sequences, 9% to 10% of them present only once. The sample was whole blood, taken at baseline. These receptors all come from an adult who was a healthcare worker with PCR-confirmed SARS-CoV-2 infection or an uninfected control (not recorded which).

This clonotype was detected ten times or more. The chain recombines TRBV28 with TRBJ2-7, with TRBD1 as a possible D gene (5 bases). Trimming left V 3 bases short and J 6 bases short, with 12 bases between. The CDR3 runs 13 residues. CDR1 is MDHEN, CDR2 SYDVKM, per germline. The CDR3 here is CASSLRRVGEQYF. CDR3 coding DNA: TGTGCCAGCAGTTTGCGCAGGGTCGGCGAGCAGTACTTC.

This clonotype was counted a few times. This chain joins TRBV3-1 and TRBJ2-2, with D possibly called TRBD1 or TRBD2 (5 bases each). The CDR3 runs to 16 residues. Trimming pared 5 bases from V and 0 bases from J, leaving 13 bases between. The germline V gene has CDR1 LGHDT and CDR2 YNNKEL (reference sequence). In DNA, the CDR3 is TGTGCCAGCAGCTTAACGGGGCAGGCGAACACCGGGGAGCTGTTTTTT. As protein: CASSLTGQANTGELFF.

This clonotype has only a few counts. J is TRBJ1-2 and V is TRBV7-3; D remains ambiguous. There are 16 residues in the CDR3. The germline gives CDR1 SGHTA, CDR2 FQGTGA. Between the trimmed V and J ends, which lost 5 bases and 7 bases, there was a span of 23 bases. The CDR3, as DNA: TGTGCCAGCAGCCCAAGCGGATTGGGCTCGGCGGCTGGCTACACCTTC. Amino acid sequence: CASSPSGLGSAAGYTF.

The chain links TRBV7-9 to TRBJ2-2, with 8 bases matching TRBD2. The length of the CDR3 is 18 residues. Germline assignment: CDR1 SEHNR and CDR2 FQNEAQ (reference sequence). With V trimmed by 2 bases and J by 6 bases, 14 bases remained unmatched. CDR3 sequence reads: CASSLLGPAGGFPGELFF. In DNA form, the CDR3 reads TGTGCCAGCAGCTTATTGGGCCCGGCGGGAGGATTCCCCGGGGAGCTGTTTTTT.

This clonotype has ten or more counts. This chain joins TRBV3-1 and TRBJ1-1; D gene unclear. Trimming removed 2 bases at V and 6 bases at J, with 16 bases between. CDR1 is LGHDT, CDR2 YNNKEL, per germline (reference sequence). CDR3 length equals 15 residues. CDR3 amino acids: CASSQPSRAAAEAFF. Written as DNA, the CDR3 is TGTGCCAGCAGCCAACCCTCTCGGGCGGCAGCTGAAGCTTTCTTT.

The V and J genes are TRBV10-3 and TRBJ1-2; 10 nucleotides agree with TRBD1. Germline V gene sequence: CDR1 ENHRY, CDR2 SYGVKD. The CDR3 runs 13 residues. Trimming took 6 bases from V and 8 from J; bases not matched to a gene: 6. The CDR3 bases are TGTGCCATCAGCATGACAGGGGGCGAGGGCTACACCTTC. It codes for CAISMTGGEGYTF.

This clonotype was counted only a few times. The CDR3 loop reads CASSPGAYEQYF. The CDR3 region has the DNA TGTGCCAGCAGCCCTGGGGCCTACGAGCAGTACTTC. The V and J genes are TRBV7-2 and TRBJ2-7; D gene unclear. Germline CDR1 and CDR2: SGHTA and FQGNSA. This CDR3 spans 12 amino acids. Trimming pared 5 bases from V and 2 bases from J, leaving 7 bases between.

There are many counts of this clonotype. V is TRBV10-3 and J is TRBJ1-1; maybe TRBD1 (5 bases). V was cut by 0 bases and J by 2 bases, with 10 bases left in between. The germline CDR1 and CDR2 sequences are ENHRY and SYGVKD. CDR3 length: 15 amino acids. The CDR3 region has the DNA TGTGCCATCAGTGAGTCACGACAGCCTAACACTGAAGCTTTCTTT. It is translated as CAISESRQPNTEAFF.

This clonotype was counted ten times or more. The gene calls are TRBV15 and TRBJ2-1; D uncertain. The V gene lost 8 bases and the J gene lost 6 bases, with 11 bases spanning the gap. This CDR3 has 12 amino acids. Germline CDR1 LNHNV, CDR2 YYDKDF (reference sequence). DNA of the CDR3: TGTGCCACCCGCACCGGGCCCAATGAGCAGTTCTTC. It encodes CATRTGPNEQFF.

DNA of the CDR3: TGTGCCAGCAGTTACTCTGGGGGAAACGAGCAGTACTTC. This translates into CASSYSGGNEQYF. V is TRBV6-5 and J is TRBJ2-7; perhaps D is TRBD1 or TRBD2 (5 bases each). Trimming stripped 0 bases from V and 5 bases from J, with 8 bases between. CDR3 length: 13 amino acids. Germline V CDR1 and CDR2: MNHEY, SVGAGI.

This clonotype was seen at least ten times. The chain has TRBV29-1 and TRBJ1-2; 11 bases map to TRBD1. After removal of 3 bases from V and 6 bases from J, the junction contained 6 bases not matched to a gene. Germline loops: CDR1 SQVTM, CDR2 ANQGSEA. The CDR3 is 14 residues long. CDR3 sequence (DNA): TGCAGCGTTGAGCGGGACAGGGGGGCGGATGGCTACACCTTC. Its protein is CSVERDRGADGYTF. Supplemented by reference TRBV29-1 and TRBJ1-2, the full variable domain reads SAVISQKPSRDICQRGTSLTIQCQVDSQVTMMFWYRQQPGQSLTLIATANQGSEATYESGFVIDKFPISRPNLTFSTLTVSNMSPEDSSIYLCSVERDRGADGYTFGSGTRLTVV.

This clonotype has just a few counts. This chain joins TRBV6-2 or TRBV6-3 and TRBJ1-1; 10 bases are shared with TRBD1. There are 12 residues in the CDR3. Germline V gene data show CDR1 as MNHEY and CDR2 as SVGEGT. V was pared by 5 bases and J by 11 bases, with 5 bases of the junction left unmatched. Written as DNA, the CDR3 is TGTGCCAGCAGTACCGGGGACAGGGGTGCTTTCTTT. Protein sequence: CASSTGDRGAFF.

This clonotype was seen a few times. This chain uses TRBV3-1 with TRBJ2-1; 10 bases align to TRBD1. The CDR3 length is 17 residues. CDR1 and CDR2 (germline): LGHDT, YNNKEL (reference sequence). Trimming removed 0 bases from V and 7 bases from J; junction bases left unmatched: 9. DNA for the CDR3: TGTGCCAGCAGCCAAGACCCGGGACAGGGGTGGTGGAATGAGCAGTTCTTC. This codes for CASSQDPGQGWWNEQFF.

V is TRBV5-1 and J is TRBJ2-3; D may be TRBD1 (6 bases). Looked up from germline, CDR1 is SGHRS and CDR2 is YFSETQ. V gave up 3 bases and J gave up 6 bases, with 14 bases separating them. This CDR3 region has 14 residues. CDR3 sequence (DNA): TGCGCCAGCAGCTCCGGGACCCAGGGGGATACGCAGTATTTT. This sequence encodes CASSSGTQGDTQYF.

For the CDR3, the DNA is TGCGCCAGCAGCTTTGGGGGTTACGAGCAGTACTTC. It encodes CASSFGGYEQYF. V usage is TRBV5-1 and J usage is TRBJ2-7; possibly TRBD1 or TRBD2 for D (5 bases each). The CDR3 runs to 12 residues. Germline lookup yields CDR1 SGHRS and CDR2 YFSETQ. The V and J ends lost 2 bases and 4 bases respectively, with 7 bases between them.

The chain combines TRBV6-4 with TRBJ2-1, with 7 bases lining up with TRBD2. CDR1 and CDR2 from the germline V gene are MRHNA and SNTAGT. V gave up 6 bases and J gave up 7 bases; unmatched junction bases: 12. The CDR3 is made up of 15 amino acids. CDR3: CASRGGLVRHNEQFF. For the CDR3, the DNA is TGTGCCAGCAGGGGAGGACTAGTCCGTCATAATGAGCAGTTCTTC.

The CDR3 is CASSPTGIGNTIYF. The CDR3 DNA sequence: TGTGCCAGCAGCCCTACAGGGATCGGAAACACCATATATTTT. The V call is TRBV7-8, the J call TRBJ1-3, with D perhaps TRBD1 (6 bases). Germline CDR1 reads SGHVS; CDR2 reads FQNEAQ. The CDR3 is 14 amino acids. V was shortened by 5 bases and J by 4 bases, with 12 bases between the two germline ends.

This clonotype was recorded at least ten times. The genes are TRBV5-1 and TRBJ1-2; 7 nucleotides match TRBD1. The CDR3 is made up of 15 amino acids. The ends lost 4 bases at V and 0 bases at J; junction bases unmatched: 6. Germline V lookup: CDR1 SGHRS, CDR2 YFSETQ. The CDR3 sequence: CASSLGQSANYGYTF. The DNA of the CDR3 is TGCGCCAGCAGCCTGGGACAGTCAGCTAACTATGGCTACACCTTC.